What follows are 21 T cell receptor beta chains derived from one specimen sequenced in a study of response to subunit inactivated influenza vaccine. TCRdb re-derived calls from the RT-PCR reads in MiXCR, one entry per CDR3 protein. The table lists 150,000 or so distinct CDR3 sequences, approximately 11% of them singletons. This specimen consisted of non-naive T cells sorted from PBMCs, obtained around seven weeks after vaccination. These TCRs come from a man between 45 and 60 years old who received an inactivated influenza vaccine.

This clonotype was recorded many times. J is TRBJ2-1 and V is TRBV5-1, with 7 positions matching TRBD2. This CDR3 region has 15 residues. J lost 9 bases, V lost 0 bases, and 9 bases had no gene match. From germline, CDR1 is SGHRS and CDR2 YFSETQ. CDR3 sequence: CASSLEVGGSAEQFF. The CDR3 DNA reads as TGCGCCAGCAGCTTGGAAGTCGGCGGGAGTGCTGAGCAGTTCTTC.

The J gene is TRBJ1-5, the V gene TRBV2; 8 nucleotides match TRBD1. This CDR3 spans 13 amino acids. Germline-derived CDR1 and CDR2 are SNHLY and FYNNEI. J was trimmed by 7 bases and V by 6 bases; bases with no gene match: 5. The CDR3 here is CASSPGQAQPQHF. CDR3 nucleotides: TGTGCCAGCAGCCCGGGACAGGCCCAGCCCCAGCATTTT.

This clonotype showed up just a few times. The V call is TRBV18, the J call TRBJ1-1; D is possibly TRBD1 (5 bases). Trimming removed 2 bases at V and 0 bases at J, with 13 bases between. The CDR3 consists of 16 residues. From germline, CDR1 is KGHSH and CDR2 LQKENI. CDR3 in amino acids: CASSPGGGGVNTEAFF. The CDR3, as DNA: TGTGCCAGCTCACCAGGCGGGGGAGGTGTGAACACTGAAGCTTTCTTT.

This clonotype appeared many times. This chain links TRBV6-4 with TRBJ2-1; 15 nucleotides line up with TRBD2. V shed 6 bases, J shed 6 bases, and the junction held 6 bases outside the gene matches. The germline gives CDR1 MRHNA, CDR2 SNTAGT. This CDR3 region has 16 residues. The CDR3 reads CASRWTSGRASNEQFF. The CDR3 DNA is TGTGCCAGCAGATGGACTAGCGGGAGGGCCTCCAATGAGCAGTTCTTC.

This chain links TRBV3-1 with TRBJ1-2; tentative D call: TRBD1 (5 bases). This CDR3 is built from 12 residues. V lost 5 bases, J lost 8 bases, and 12 bases lay in between. Per germline, CDR1 LGHDT and CDR2 YNNKEL (reference sequence). The DNA for the CDR3 is TGTGCCAGCAGCGGGGGGATGCGAGGCTACACCTTC. Amino acids: CASSGGMRGYTF.

The chain has TRBV6-1 and TRBJ1-1, with D possibly matching TRBD1 (6 bases). Germline loops: CDR1 MNHNS, CDR2 SASEGT. V was trimmed by 7 bases and J by 5 bases, leaving 20 bases between them. This CDR3 is built from 15 residues. CDR3 bases: TGTGCCAGCACGAAGGGGGGAAACCTGGGGACTGAAGCTTTCTTT. It specifies CASTKGGNLGTEAFF.

This clonotype was seen at least ten times. The chain employs TRBV11-2 and TRBJ2-2; TRBD2 aligns across 9 bases. The CDR3 is 15 amino acids. Trimming removed 3 bases from V and 5 bases from J; junction bases left unmatched: 4. Germline V gene sequence: CDR1 SGHAT, CDR2 FQNNGV. CDR3 DNA: TGTGCCAGCAGCTTGACTAGCGGACTAACCGGGGAGCTGTTTTTT. It translates to CASSLTSGLTGELFF.

This clonotype was picked up many times. The genes are TRBV7-3 and TRBJ2-2; TRBD1 matches at 7 bases. The germline CDR1 and CDR2 sequences are SGHTA and FQGTGA. Trimming at V came to 5 bases and at J to 0 bases, leaving 0 bases not matched to a gene. The CDR3 spans 14 residues. The CDR3 region is CASSGTANTGELFF. The DNA of the CDR3 is TGTGCCAGCAGCGGGACAGCGAACACCGGGGAGCTGTTTTTT. Variable domain in full (rest from reference TRBV7-3 and TRBJ2-2): GAGVSQTPSNKVTEKGKYVELRCDPISGHTALYWYRQSLGQGPEFLIYFQGTGAADDSGLPNDRFFAVRPEGSVSTLKIQRTERGDSAVYLCASSGTANTGELFFGEGSRLTVL.

This clonotype was recorded a few times. This chain uses TRBV19 with TRBJ2-1, with TRBD2 identical over 7 bases. The CDR3 contains 16 residues. V gave up 3 bases and J gave up 1 base; unmatched junction bases: 6. Germline CDR1 is LNHDA and CDR2 is SQIVND (reference sequence). Written as DNA, the CDR3 is TGTGCCAGTAGTATGGGAGGGAGGATTTCCTACAATGAGCAGTTCTTC. Its protein is CASSMGGRISYNEQFF.

At least ten counts were recorded for this clonotype. The chain recombines TRBV12-3 or TRBV12-4 with TRBJ2-3, with D possibly matching TRBD2 (6 bases). The CDR3 totals 14 residues. Trimming removed 8 bases from V and 10 bases from J, with 22 bases in between. Here the CDR3 DNA reads TGTGCCAGCCGCGGAGGGCAGGGAGACACGGCGCAGTATTTT. This encodes CASRGGQGDTAQYF.

This clonotype showed up many times. V gene TRBV7-6 combines with J gene TRBJ1-5; 10 bases are shared with TRBD1. In germline, CDR1 is SGHVS, CDR2 FNYEAQ. V shed 5 bases and J 0 bases; nucleotides not matched to a gene: 7. The CDR3 consists of 17 residues. The CDR3, as DNA: TGTGCCAGCAGCCCTGGGACAGGGGTATATAGCAATCAGCCCCAGCATTTT. It specifies CASSPGTGVYSNQPQHF.

This clonotype was seen only a few times. The chain has TRBV4-2 and TRBJ2-1; D may be TRBD1 (6 bases). Germline loops: CDR1 LGHNA, CDR2 YNFKEQ. The CDR3 totals 16 residues. Deletions cut 0 bases from V and 2 bases from J, with 11 bases between. The CDR3 loop reads CASSQDRTVAYNEQFF. In DNA, the CDR3 is TGTGCCAGCAGCCAAGATCGGACAGTTGCCTACAATGAGCAGTTCTTC.

This clonotype was observed many times. J is TRBJ1-1 and V is TRBV27, with 8 bases identical to TRBD1. Trimming removed 2 bases from V and 7 bases from J; junction bases left unmatched: 9. Germline loops: CDR1 MNHEY, CDR2 SMNVEV (reference sequence). CDR3 length: 15 residues. The CDR3 sequence is CASSLAGGTLREAFF. The CDR3, as DNA: TGTGCCAGCAGTTTAGCAGGGGGCACGTTGCGTGAAGCTTTCTTT.

The V and J genes are TRBV20-1 and TRBJ1-4; D remains unclear. With 6 bases removed from V and 5 bases from J, the gap between germline ends came to 10 bases. The CDR3 is 12 amino acids. Germline V gene lookup returns CDR1 DFQATT and CDR2 SNEGSKA (reference sequence). CDR3 sequence reads: CSAIGPNEKLFF. The DNA for the CDR3 is TGCAGTGCCATTGGACCCAATGAAAAACTGTTTTTT.

V usage is TRBV11-2 and J usage is TRBJ2-3; the D is unclear. Between the trimmed V and J ends, which lost 2 bases and 4 bases, there was a span of 7 bases. This CDR3 has 13 amino acids. The germline V gene encodes CDR1 SGHAT and CDR2 FQNNGV. The CDR3 loop is CASSLNAADTQYF. The CDR3 DNA reads TGTGCCAGCAGCTTAAACGCGGCAGATACGCAGTATTTT.

V gene TRBV10-3 combines with J gene TRBJ1-2; D call uncertain. There are 13 residues in the CDR3. Per germline, CDR1 ENHRY and CDR2 SYGVKD. The V end lost 6 bases, the J end lost 3 bases, and 11 bases lay between the germline ends. The chain's CDR3 is CAISQTADYGYTF. CDR3 DNA: TGTGCCATCAGCCAAACAGCTGACTATGGCTACACCTTC.

The chain employs TRBV10-3 and TRBJ1-2; TRBD1 agrees at 7 bases. After removal of 10 bases from V and 8 bases from J, the junction contained 13 bases not matched to a gene. The CDR3 is made up of 13 amino acids. The germline CDR1 and CDR2 sequences are ENHRY and SYGVKD. The CDR3 DNA is TGTGCCAGTAGGGACAGAGGGATGGGAGGCTACACCTTC. This gives the protein CASRDRGMGGYTF.

The gene calls are TRBV28 and TRBJ1-1; no definite D call. The ends were cut back, 0 bases at V and 4 bases at J, with 9 bases in the middle. The CDR3 contains 14 residues. Looked up from germline, CDR1 is MDHEN and CDR2 is SYDVKM. CDR3 sequence reads: CASSLWGGSTEAFF. The CDR3 nucleotides read TGTGCCAGCAGTTTATGGGGTGGGAGCACTGAAGCTTTCTTT.

In its sample, this clonotype was seen many times. The chain is built from TRBV24-1 and TRBJ2-7, with D perhaps matching TRBD1 (7 bases). The germline CDR1 and CDR2 sequences are KGHDR and SFDVKD. This CDR3 comprises 15 residues. Trimming removed 1 base at V and 3 bases at J, with 12 bases between. The CDR3 loop is CATSDLTGEDYEQYF. CDR3 nucleotide sequence: TGTGCCACCAGTGATTTAACAGGGGAGGACTACGAGCAGTACTTC.

CDR3 bases: TGCAGTGCCAGGTCGGGGGGCACCGGGGAGGAGCAGTTCTTC. It is translated as CSARSGGTGEEQFF. The chain links TRBV20-1 to TRBJ2-1; D may be TRBD2 (7 bases). Germline V gene sequence: CDR1 DFQATT, CDR2 SNEGSKA (reference sequence). The CDR3 length is 14 residues. V gave up 6 bases and J gave up 10 bases, with 22 bases separating them.

This clonotype was observed a handful of times. The J gene is TRBJ1-1, the V gene TRBV28; D is ambiguous. V dropped 5 bases and J dropped 2 bases, with 12 bases sitting between them. Germline CDR1 MDHEN, CDR2 SYDVKM. This CDR3 is built from 14 residues. The chain's CDR3 is CASSPRSLNTEAFF. The CDR3 nucleotides read TGTGCCAGCAGTCCGCGGTCCTTAAACACTGAAGCTTTCTTT.